This T cell receptor (beta chain) stems from a study of CD8+CD57+ T cells in acquired aplastic anemia. About the study: Sorted cells (CD4+ and CD8+) yielded DNA amounts that averaged 3.2 ug. Study conclusions and caveats: The same twenty-nine CD8+ CDR3 sequences occurred in patients and in controls.

As regards this clonotype: Its antigen is undetermined. At one of its ends the junction is not consistent with the germline gene, which may arise from a read error.

The CDR3 sequence is 14 residues long. Germline loops: CDR1 DFQATT, CDR2 SNEGSKA (reference sequence). Previously, flow cytometry had revealed CD8+CD57+ cell expansion in the patients chosen for sequencing. Profiles of TCR beta VDJ and CDR3 were generated from a genomic DNA template. TCRdb analysed the reads with MiXCR anew, one entry per CDR3 protein. The sample has approximately 170,000 distinct CDR3 sequences, 40% to 55% seen once. This chain links TRBV20-1 with TRBJ2-1; possible D gene TRBD2, 7 bases. Sequenced material: sorted CD4+, CD8+, or CD8+CD57+ T cells (not recorded which) from PBMCs. This clonotype originated in a human donor with aplastic anemia. This CDR3 reads CGASRGGPRDEQLF. The CDR3 DNA reads as TGCGGTGCCTCCCGCGGGGGCCCCCGCGATGAGCAGCTCTTC.